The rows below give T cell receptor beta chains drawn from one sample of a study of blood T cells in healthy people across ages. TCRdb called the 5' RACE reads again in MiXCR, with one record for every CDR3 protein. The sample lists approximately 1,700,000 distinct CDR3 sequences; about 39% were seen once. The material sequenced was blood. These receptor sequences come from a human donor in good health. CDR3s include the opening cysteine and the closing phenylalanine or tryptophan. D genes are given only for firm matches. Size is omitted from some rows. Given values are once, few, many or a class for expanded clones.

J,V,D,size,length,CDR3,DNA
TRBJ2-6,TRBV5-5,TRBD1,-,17,CASSLVQGAYGANVLTF,TGTGCCAGCAGCTTGGTACAGGGGGCATATGGGGCCAACGTCCTGACTTTC
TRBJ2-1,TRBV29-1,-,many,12,CSVDGQNNEQFF,TGCAGCGTTGACGGTCAAAACAATGAGCAGTTCTTC
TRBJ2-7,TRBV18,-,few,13,CASSPEVFGEQYF,TGTGCCAGCTCACCCGAGGTGTTTGGTGAGCAGTACTTC
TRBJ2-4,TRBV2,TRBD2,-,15,CASSEVGLAGDEQYF,TGTGCCAGCAGTGAAGTGGGGCTAGCGGGCGATGAGCAGTACTTC
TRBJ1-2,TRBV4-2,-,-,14,CASSQDLANCGYTF,TGTGCCAGCAGCCAAGATCTGGCGAACTGTGGCTACACCTTC
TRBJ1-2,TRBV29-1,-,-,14,CSVEDRDRFYGYTF,TGCAGCGTTGAAGATAGGGACCGATTTTATGGCTACACCTTC
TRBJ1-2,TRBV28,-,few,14,CASSLYAMDYGYTF,TGTGCCAGCAGTTTATATGCCATGGACTATGGCTACACCTTC
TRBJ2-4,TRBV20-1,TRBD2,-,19,CSASIGAGGEDLAKNIQYF,TGCAGTGCTAGCATCGGGGCGGGGGGAGAAGATCTAGCCAAAAACATTCAGTACTTC
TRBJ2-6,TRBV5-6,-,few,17,CASSPGAVSPGANVLTF,TGTGCCAGCAGCCCGGGGGCAGTCTCCCCTGGGGCCAACGTCCTGACTTTC
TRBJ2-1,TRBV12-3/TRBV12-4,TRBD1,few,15,CASSLRGKTYNEQFF,TGTGCCAGCAGCCTCAGGGGGAAGACCTACAATGAGCAGTTCTTC
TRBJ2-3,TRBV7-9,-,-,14,CASSLGGFSVTQYF,TGTGCCAGCAGCTTAGGAGGCTTTTCCGTTACGCAGTATTTT
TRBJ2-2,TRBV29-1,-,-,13,CSVDNENTGELFF,TGCAGCGTCGACAATGAGAACACCGGGGAGCTGTTTTTT
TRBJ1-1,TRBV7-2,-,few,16,CASSKQEWYLNTEAFF,TGTGCCAGCAGCAAACAAGAGTGGTATTTGAACACTGAAGCTTTCTTT
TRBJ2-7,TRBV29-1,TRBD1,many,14,CSVAAGQGSYEQYF,TGCAGCGTTGCGGCCGGACAGGGTAGCTACGAGCAGTACTTC
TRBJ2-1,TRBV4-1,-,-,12,CASSWQREEQFF,TGCGCCAGCAGCTGGCAGAGAGAAGAGCAGTTCTTC
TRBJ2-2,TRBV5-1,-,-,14,CASSLEPGAGELFF,TGCGCCAGCAGCTTGGAACCGGGGGCCGGGGAGCTGTTTTTT
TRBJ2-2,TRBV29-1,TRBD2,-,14,CSVDRLAGAGELFF,TGCAGCGTTGATAGACTAGCGGGGGCCGGGGAGCTGTTTTTT
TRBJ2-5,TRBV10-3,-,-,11,CAISSQETQYF,TGTGCCATCAGTAGCCAAGAGACCCAGTACTTC
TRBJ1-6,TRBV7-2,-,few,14,CASSSTGLNSPLHF,TGTGCCAGCAGCTCAACAGGATTAAATTCACCCCTCCACTTT
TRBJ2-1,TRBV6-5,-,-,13,CAGSLDRTNEQFF,TGTGCCGGCAGCCTTGACAGGACCAATGAGCAGTTCTTC
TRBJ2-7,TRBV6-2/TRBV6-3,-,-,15,CASSYSERIQYEQYF,TGTGCCAGCAGTTATAGCGAAAGGATCCAGTACGAGCAGTACTTC
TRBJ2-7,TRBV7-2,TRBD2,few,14,CASSRQTSGYEQYF,TGTGCCAGCAGCCGACAGACTAGCGGCTACGAGCAGTACTTC
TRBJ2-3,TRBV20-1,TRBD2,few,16,CSARSLAGVSTDTQYF,TGCAGTGCTAGATCTCTAGCGGGCGTTAGCACAGATACGCAGTATTTT
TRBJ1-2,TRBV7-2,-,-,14,CASSLRAGDYGYTF,TGTGCCAGCAGCTTACGGGCAGGAGACTATGGCTACACCTTC
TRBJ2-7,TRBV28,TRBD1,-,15,CASSSPGQTIYEQYF,TGTGCCAGCAGTTCCCCGGGACAGACAATATACGAGCAGTACTTC
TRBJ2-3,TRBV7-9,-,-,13,CASSPDYTDTRYF,TGTGCCAGTTCTCCGGACTACACAGATACGCGGTATTTT
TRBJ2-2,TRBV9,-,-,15,CASSVGSGDTGELFF,TGTGCCAGCAGCGTAGGTTCAGGGGACACCGGGGAGCTGTTTTTT
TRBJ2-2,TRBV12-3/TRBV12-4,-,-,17,CASSPRRGVTLAGELFF,TGTGCCAGCAGTCCTCGACGGGGTGTAACTCTGGCCGGGGAGCTGTTTTTT
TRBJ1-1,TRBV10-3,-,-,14,CAISPVGRGTEAFF,TGTGCCATCAGTCCTGTGGGGCGAGGGACTGAAGCTTTCTTT
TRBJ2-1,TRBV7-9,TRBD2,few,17,CASSFPAGASSYNEQFF,TGTGCCAGCAGCTTTCCAGCGGGGGCCTCCTCCTACAATGAGCAGTTCTTC
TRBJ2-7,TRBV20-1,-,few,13,CSARGTKPYEQYF,TGCAGTGCTAGGGGGACGAAACCCTACGAGCAGTACTTC
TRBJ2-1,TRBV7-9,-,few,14,CASTPVSSYNEQFF,TGTGCCAGCACCCCGGTGAGCTCCTACAATGAGCAGTTCTTC
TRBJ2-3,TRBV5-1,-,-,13,CASSTQSTDTQYF,TGCGCCAGCAGCACACAGAGCACAGATACGCAGTATTTT
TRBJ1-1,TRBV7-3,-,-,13,CASSLDRAQVAFF,TGTGCCAGCAGCTTGGACCGGGCCCAAGTAGCTTTCTTT
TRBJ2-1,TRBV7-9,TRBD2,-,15,CASSITSGTYNEQFF,TGTGCCAGCAGCATAACTAGCGGAACCTACAATGAGCAGTTCTTC
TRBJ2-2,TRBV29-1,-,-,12,CSVIPNTGELFF,TGCAGCGTAATTCCGAACACCGGGGAGCTGTTTTTT
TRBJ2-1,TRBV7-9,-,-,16,CASSPRAESSYNEQFF,TGTGCCAGCAGCCCTCGGGCCGAAAGCTCCTACAATGAGCAGTTCTTC
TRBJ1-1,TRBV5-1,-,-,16,CASSLVTGSVGTEAFF,TGCGCCAGCAGCTTGGTCACAGGGTCTGTGGGAACTGAAGCTTTCTTT
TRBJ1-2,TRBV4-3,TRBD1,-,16,CASSQRTGGSSYGYTF,TGCGCCAGCAGCCAAAGGACAGGGGGTAGTAGCTATGGCTACACCTTC